This paragraph covers one T cell receptor beta chain sequence. This receptor's antigen is unknown. From each donor, an approximately 2.3 ml peripheral blood sample was collected into PAXgene tubes and kept at -80 degrees C. Without T cell sorting, total RNA was isolated from whole blood using the PAXgene blood miRNA kit on an automated QIAcube. Deep TCRalpha and TCRbeta repertoire profiling with unique molecular barcoding was performed on peripheral blood of monozygotic twin pairs concordant or discordant for inflammatory bowel disease. Smoking habits were recorded for all twin pairs, and each individual was classified as a current, former or never smoker. The library was obtained by 5' RACE. Each TCR library was prepared from about 3.5 ug of total RNA. cDNA was synthesized with SMARTScribe reverse transcriptase in eight separate reactions per sample. Unique molecular identifiers containing a 6-nucleotide sample barcode were introduced through template switching during cDNA synthesis. TCRalpha and TCRbeta cDNA was amplified in two nested PCRs of 16 and 9 cycles, and bead purification was carried out after each PCR. Before amplification, the cDNA was treated with uracil DNA-glycosylase and purified using the QIAquick PCR purification kit. The second PCR added Illumina TruSeq-compatible adapters along with sample-specific barcodes. TapeStation and Qubit were used to check library quality and concentration, and 4.5 to 5 ng of each library was pooled. Pooled libraries were sequenced on an Illumina HiSeq2500 single-index Rapid Run with 2 x 100 bp reads and custom sequencing primers. The original pipeline was this. MiGEC version 1.2.6 was used for UMI-based consensus assembly to correct PCR and sequencing errors. MiXCR version 2.1.1 handled V(D)J alignment, clonotype assembly and CDR3 extraction. Gene usage, clonotype sharing and MAIT/NKT TCR abundance were normalised by analysing the top 1000, 10 000 and 20 000 clonotypes per sample. After downsampling to 27 000 UMIs, diversity was calculated as the inverse Simpson index using the vegan R package. Statistical testing used paired Mann-Whitney U tests on the discordant twin pairs and applied Benjamini-Hochberg correction for multiple testing. TCRdb reprocessed the reads, and each CDR3 protein sequence is entered once, without DNA. The V and J calls and clone size come from TCRdb's table, not from the authors' own analysis. The sample table records 400,000 to 500,000 distinct CDR3 sequences. The ten largest clones represent 2% to 3% of the sample.

This entry is derived from a study of monozygotic twins with inflammatory bowel disease (dated by TCRdb to the late 2010s). For the wider study: In total, approximately 28 monozygotic twin pairs made up the full study: 19 Danish pairs, all IBD-discordant, plus nine German pairs, of which four were IBD-concordant and five were IBD-discordant. Disease-associated traits were sought mainly through comparisons between IBD patients and their genetically identical healthy co-twins within discordant pairs. Each individual had, on average, about 151 000 unique TCRalpha sequences and 181 000 unique TCRbeta sequences available for analysis.

CDR1 and CDR2 are drawn from the germline V gene: SGHRS, YFSETQ. Taken from cysteine to phenylalanine, the CDR3 has 16 residues. DNA for this receptor is not on file. Findings and caveats that apply to the study as a whole: No difference in repertoire similarity was observed between concordant and discordant twins, possibly owing to limited statistical power. Background noise and inter-individual variability may have been introduced into the repertoires by the differing immunosuppressive treatments among patients. No single strong signal or clonotype linked to IBD turned up in the results, so the idea that one exists was not supported. Distinction between different T cell subtypes could not be achieved in the analysis. A decrease in TCRbeta repertoire diversity, as measured by inverse Simpson index, was observed in IBD patients compared with their healthy co-twins. IBD patients shared fewer clonotypes with other individuals than healthy twins did, most markedly in patients showing signs of disease activity.

In this chain, TRBV5-1 is recombined with TRBJ2-3; with no DNA, the TCRdb D assignment of TRBD2 cannot be verified. This receptor was identified in a human donor with ulcerative colitis or Crohn's disease, or a healthy co-twin of an affected twin (not recorded which). The material sequenced was blood. The CDR3 protein is CASSLAGTSGRETQYF.